One and the same sample provided the 20 T cell receptor beta chains below, sequenced in a study of T cells in Graves' hyperthyroidism and ophthalmopathy. TCR beta CDR3 regions were amplified from RNA. TCR CDR3 regions were first amplified by RT-PCR with HTBI primers. Using its own MiXCR run on the multiplex PCR reads, TCRdb lists one record per CDR3 protein. Here the sample spans roughly 750,000 distinct CDR3 sequences, 15% to 20% being singletons. Sequencing was done on a sample of blood. The receptors derive from a man younger than 30 with Graves' hyperthyroidism.

This clonotype was counted between two and nine times. This chain joins TRBV2 and TRBJ1-2; a weak D match, TRBD1 (6 bases). The CDR3 consists of 14 residues. V lost 6 bases, J lost 7 bases, and 18 bases lay in between. Per the germline V gene, CDR1 is SNHLY and CDR2 is FYNNEI. In DNA form, the CDR3 reads TGTGCCAGCAGCCGAAGAGGACAGTCTGCTGGCTACACCTTC. Protein sequence: CASSRRGQSAGYTF.

This clonotype was seen many times. V and J are TRBV15 and TRBJ2-5; D possibly corresponds to TRBD1 (6 bases). V shed 0 bases and J shed 4 bases, with 9 bases lying between them. CDR1 LNHNV and CDR2 YYDKDF come from the germline V gene (reference sequence). The CDR3 runs to 14 residues. CDR3 in amino acids: CATSRDQGSETQYF. CDR3 in DNA: TGTGCCACCAGCAGAGATCAGGGGTCAGAGACCCAGTACTTC.

This clonotype has at least ten counts. The rearrangement uses TRBV27 and TRBJ1-2, with TRBD1 matching over 8 bases. Germline V gives CDR1 MNHEY, CDR2 SMNVEV (reference sequence). J lost 0 bases, V lost 5 bases, and 5 bases had no gene match. This CDR3 is built from 15 residues. CDR3 sequence: CASSPWTGTNYGYTF. The CDR3 nucleotides read TGTGCCAGCAGTCCGTGGACAGGGACTAACTATGGCTACACCTTC.

There are many counts of this clonotype. The chain joins TRBV11-2 to TRBJ1-5; the match to TRBD1 covers 9 bases. There are 18 residues in the CDR3. Germline CDR1 reads SGHAT; CDR2 reads FQNNGV. With 5 bases clipped from V and 4 bases from J, the junction kept 15 bases outside the gene matches. In DNA, the CDR3 is TGTGCCAGCAGCCCAGCCCCGGGACAGGGTGTGGGGAATCAGCCCCAGCATTTT. This encodes CASSPAPGQGVGNQPQHF.

This clonotype was counted many times. This chain uses TRBV9 with TRBJ2-7; 9 nucleotides agree with TRBD2. With 3 bases clipped from V and 5 bases from J, the junction kept 6 bases outside the gene matches. CDR1 and CDR2 from the germline V gene are SGDLS and YYNGEE. The CDR3 has 14 residues. CDR3 DNA sequence: TGTGCCAGCAGCGGTGGACTAGCGACCCACGAGCAGTACTTC. This gives the protein CASSGGLATHEQYF.

This clonotype was seen ten or more times. The CDR3 protein is CASRPWGTHTEAFF. The CDR3 DNA reads as TGTGCCAGCAGGCCTTGGGGGACCCACACTGAAGCTTTCTTT. This rearrangement joins TRBV2 to TRBJ1-1, with D maybe TRBD1 (5 bases). V lost 6 bases, J lost 3 bases, and 14 bases lay in between. The CDR3 loop spans 14 amino acids. Germline assignment: CDR1 SNHLY and CDR2 FYNNEI. Full variable domain (remainder filled in from reference TRBV2 and TRBJ1-1): EPEVTQTPSHQVTQMGQEVILRCVPISNHLYFYWYRQILGQKVEFLVSFYNNEISEKSEIFDDQFSVERPDGSNFTLKIRSTKLEDSAMYFCASRPWGTHTEAFFGQGTRLTVV.

The sample holds a few counts of this clonotype. The chain employs TRBV6-1 and TRBJ2-5; D unclear. The germline gives CDR1 MNHNS, CDR2 SASEGT. Deletions cut 2 bases from V and 2 bases from J, with 6 bases between. This CDR3 is 13 amino acids long. The CDR3 DNA reads as TGTGCCAGCAGTGAATCGATTCAAGAGACCCAGTACTTC. Protein: CASSESIQETQYF.

This clonotype was counted ten times or more. CDR3 sequence: CSASYGGTYEQYF. The CDR3 nucleotides read TGCAGTGCTAGCTACGGCGGTACCTACGAGCAGTACTTC. This chain joins TRBV20-1 and TRBJ2-7; D is unclear. The germline V gene has CDR1 DFQATT and CDR2 SNEGSKA (reference sequence). V was shortened by 3 bases and J by 2 bases, with 11 bases between the two germline ends. This CDR3 spans 13 amino acids.

This clonotype showed up many times. This chain joins TRBV27 and TRBJ2-7, with no clear D. The ends were cut back, 5 bases at V and 2 bases at J, with 10 bases in the middle. Germline V CDR1 and CDR2: MNHEY, SMNVEV (reference sequence). The CDR3 consists of 13 residues. CDR3 coding DNA: TGTGCCAGCAGTCCCGGACGGACCTACGAGCAGTACTTC. Translating it yields CASSPGRTYEQYF.

This chain links TRBV27 with TRBJ2-7; the D gene is possibly TRBD2 (6 bases). Germline assignment: CDR1 MNHEY and CDR2 SMNVEV (reference sequence). V lost 4 bases and J 3 bases, leaving 13 bases between the germline ends. CDR3 size: 14 residues. CDR3 bases: TGTGCCAGCAGTTCCCCCGGGAGAAGCTACGAGCAGTACTTC. This encodes CASSSPGRSYEQYF.

This chain connects TRBV29-1 to TRBJ1-1, with D perhaps matching TRBD1 (5 bases). Trimming removed 8 bases from V and 0 bases from J, with 13 bases in between. The CDR3 has 13 residues. The germline V gene encodes CDR1 SQVTM and CDR2 ANQGSEA. The chain's CDR3 is CSSTGAMNTEAFF. The CDR3 nucleotides are TGCAGCTCAACCGGGGCCATGAACACTGAAGCTTTCTTT. Supplemented by reference TRBV29-1 and TRBJ1-1, the full variable domain reads SAVISQKPSRDICQRGTSLTIQCQVDSQVTMMFWYRQQPGQSLTLIATANQGSEATYESGFVIDKFPISRPNLTFSTLTVSNMSPEDSSIYLCSSTGAMNTEAFFGQGTRLTVV.

This sequence joins TRBV2 and TRBJ1-1; no clear D. V gave up 0 bases and J gave up 14 bases, with 10 bases separating them. CDR1 and CDR2 from the germline V gene are SNHLY and FYNNEI. The CDR3 has 11 residues. CDR3 region: CASSEAGIGFF. CDR3 nucleotides: TGTGCCAGCAGTGAAGCCGGGATCGGGTTCTTT.

This chain links TRBV6-1 with TRBJ2-3, with 7 bases that match TRBD2. Germline V gives CDR1 MNHNS, CDR2 SASEGT. V gave up 5 bases and J gave up 2 bases; unmatched junction bases: 16. This CDR3 spans 18 amino acids. This chain's CDR3 is CASSFSPMTGGFTDTQYF. DNA of the CDR3: TGTGCCAGCAGTTTCTCTCCCATGACGGGAGGCTTCACAGATACGCAGTATTTT.

This clonotype was counted many times. V usage is TRBV9 and J usage is TRBJ2-7; no firm D call. Germline V gene lookup returns CDR1 SGDLS and CDR2 YYNGEE. Trimming cost V 3 bases and J 5 bases, with 15 bases left between them. There are 14 residues in the CDR3. The CDR3 DNA is TGTGCCAGCAGCGCCGACGCAGTTGGGGACGAGCAGTACTTC. It translates to CASSADAVGDEQYF.

This clonotype was observed a few times. The chain employs TRBV7-9 and TRBJ2-5; 7 nucleotides line up with TRBD2. Trimming removed 7 bases from V and 1 base from J; junction bases left unmatched: 6. The CDR3 loop spans 14 amino acids. In germline, CDR1 is SEHNR, CDR2 FQNEAQ (reference sequence). CDR3 in amino acids: CASTFGGTQETQYF. The CDR3 DNA is TGTGCCAGCACCTTCGGGGGGACCCAAGAGACCCAGTACTTC.

A few counts support this clonotype. This chain links TRBV12-3 or TRBV12-4 with TRBJ1-5; D not resolved. V was trimmed by 4 bases and J by 2 bases, leaving 12 bases between them. The CDR3 is made up of 15 amino acids. The CDR3 spells CASSSRRVGNQPQHF. The CDR3, as DNA: TGTGCCAGCAGTTCTCGGCGGGTAGGCAATCAGCCCCAGCATTTT.

This clonotype appeared a few times. The V gene is TRBV20-1, the J gene TRBJ2-7; 7 bases map to TRBD2. This CDR3 contains 12 residues. Trimming took 0 bases from V and 7 from J; bases not matched to a gene: 3. Germline V gene data show CDR1 as DFQATT and CDR2 as SNEGSKA (reference sequence). CDR3 loop: CSARDRAGEQYF. The CDR3 region has the DNA TGCAGTGCTAGAGATCGAGCGGGGGAGCAGTACTTC.

This clonotype was detected only a few times. The rearrangement joins TRBV12-3 or TRBV12-4 to TRBJ2-7, with unresolved D. V dropped 5 bases and J dropped 4 bases, with 15 bases sitting between them. This CDR3 comprises 14 residues. The CDR3 loop is CASSAGLKPYEQYF. The CDR3 bases are TGTGCCAGCAGTGCCGGGCTCAAACCTTACGAGCAGTACTTC.

The sample holds many counts of this clonotype. This chain connects TRBV11-2 to TRBJ2-1, with 14 bases fitting TRBD2. V lost 1 base, J lost 4 bases, and 3 bases stayed unmatched. The CDR3 has 17 amino acids. Germline-derived CDR1 and CDR2 are SGHAT and FQNNGV. The CDR3 region is CASSLGLAGGGYNEQFF. DNA of the CDR3: TGTGCCAGCAGCTTAGGACTAGCGGGAGGGGGATACAATGAGCAGTTCTTC.

The V call is TRBV4-3, the J call TRBJ1-4; 7 bases match TRBD1. Germline V gene data show CDR1 as LGHNA and CDR2 as YSLEER. The J segment lost 3 bases and the V segment lost 4 bases, leaving 5 bases of the junction unmatched. The CDR3 is 15 amino acids. CDR3 sequence (DNA): TGCGCCAGCAGCCCACACGGGACAGCTAATGAAAAACTGTTTTTT. As protein: CASSPHGTANEKLFF.